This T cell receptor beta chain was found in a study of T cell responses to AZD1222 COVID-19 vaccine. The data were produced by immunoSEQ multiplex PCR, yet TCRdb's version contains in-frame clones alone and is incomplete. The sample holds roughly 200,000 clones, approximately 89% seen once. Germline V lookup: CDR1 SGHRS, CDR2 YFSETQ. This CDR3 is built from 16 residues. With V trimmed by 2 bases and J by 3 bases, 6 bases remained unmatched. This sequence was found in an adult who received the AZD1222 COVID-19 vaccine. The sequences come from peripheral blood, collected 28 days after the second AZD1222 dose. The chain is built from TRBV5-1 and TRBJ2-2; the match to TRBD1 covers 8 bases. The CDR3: CASSFRDRGYTGELFF. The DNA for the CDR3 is TGCGCCAGCAGCTTTAGAGACAGGGGATACACCGGGGAGCTGTTTTTT.